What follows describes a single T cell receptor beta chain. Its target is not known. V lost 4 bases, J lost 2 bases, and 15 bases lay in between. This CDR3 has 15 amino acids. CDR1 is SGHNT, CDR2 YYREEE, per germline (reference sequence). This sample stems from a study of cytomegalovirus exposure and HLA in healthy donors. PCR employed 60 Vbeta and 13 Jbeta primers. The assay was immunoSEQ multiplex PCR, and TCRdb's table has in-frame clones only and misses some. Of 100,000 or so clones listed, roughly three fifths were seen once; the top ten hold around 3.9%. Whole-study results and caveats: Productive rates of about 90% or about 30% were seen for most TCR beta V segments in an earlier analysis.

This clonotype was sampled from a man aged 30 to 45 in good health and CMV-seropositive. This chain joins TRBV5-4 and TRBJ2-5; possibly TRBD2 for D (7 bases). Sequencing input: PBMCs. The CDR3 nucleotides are TGTGCCAGCAGCATGAGGGGGGGGAAACAAGAGACCCAGTACTTC. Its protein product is CASSMRGGKQETQYF.